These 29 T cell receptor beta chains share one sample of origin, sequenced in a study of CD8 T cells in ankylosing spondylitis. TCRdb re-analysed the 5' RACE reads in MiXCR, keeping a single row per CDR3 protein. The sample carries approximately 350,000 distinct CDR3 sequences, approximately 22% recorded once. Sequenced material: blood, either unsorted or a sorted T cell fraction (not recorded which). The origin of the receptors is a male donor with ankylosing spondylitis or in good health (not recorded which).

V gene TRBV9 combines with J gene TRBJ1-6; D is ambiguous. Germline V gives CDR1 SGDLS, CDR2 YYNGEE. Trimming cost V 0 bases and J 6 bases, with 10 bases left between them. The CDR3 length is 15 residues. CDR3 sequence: CASSVDGDVNSPLHF. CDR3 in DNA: TGTGCCAGCAGCGTAGATGGAGACGTTAATTCACCCCTCCACTTT.

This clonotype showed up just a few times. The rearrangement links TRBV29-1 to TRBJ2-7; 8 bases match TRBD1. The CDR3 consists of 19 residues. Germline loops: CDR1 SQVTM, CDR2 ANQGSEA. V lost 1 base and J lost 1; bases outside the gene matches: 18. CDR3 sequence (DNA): TGCAGCGTTGAAGGTCCTCTCTCGGGACCGGGACAGGTGTCCTACGAGCAGTACTTC. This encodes CSVEGPLSGPGQVSYEQYF.

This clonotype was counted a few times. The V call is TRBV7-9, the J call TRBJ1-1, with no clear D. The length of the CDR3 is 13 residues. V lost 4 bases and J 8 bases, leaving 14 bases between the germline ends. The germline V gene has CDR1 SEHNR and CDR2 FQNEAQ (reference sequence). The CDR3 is CASSSSDTHEAFF. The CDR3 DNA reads TGTGCCAGCAGCTCCTCGGATACTCACGAAGCTTTCTTT.

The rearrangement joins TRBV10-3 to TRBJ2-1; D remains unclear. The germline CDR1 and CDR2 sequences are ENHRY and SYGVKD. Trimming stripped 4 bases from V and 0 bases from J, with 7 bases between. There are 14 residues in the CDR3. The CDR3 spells CAISGQSSYNEQFF. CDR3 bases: TGTGCCATCAGTGGTCAGAGCTCCTACAATGAGCAGTTCTTC.

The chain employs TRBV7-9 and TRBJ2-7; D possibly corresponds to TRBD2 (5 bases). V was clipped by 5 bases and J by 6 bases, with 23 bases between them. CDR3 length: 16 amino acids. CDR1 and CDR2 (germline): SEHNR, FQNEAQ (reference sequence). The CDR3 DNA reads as TGTGCCAGCAGCCACCCCGGGGAGAATCTCGATCCCGAGCAGTACTTC. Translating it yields CASSHPGENLDPEQYF.

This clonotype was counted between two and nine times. The CDR3 bases are TGTGCCAGCAGCTTAATGGGCACCGGGGAGCTGTTTTTT. Protein sequence: CASSLMGTGELFF. The gene calls are TRBV11-3 and TRBJ2-2; D is uncertain. This CDR3 contains 13 residues. V lost 2 bases to trimming and J lost 4 bases, with 5 bases between them. The germline gives CDR1 SGHNT, CDR2 YENEEA.

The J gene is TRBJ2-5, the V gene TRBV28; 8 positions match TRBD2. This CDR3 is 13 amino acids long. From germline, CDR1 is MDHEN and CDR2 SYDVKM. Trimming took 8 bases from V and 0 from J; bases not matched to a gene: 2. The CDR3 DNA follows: TGTGCCAGCGCGGGAGGACACCAAGAGACCCAGTACTTC. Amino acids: CASAGGHQETQYF.

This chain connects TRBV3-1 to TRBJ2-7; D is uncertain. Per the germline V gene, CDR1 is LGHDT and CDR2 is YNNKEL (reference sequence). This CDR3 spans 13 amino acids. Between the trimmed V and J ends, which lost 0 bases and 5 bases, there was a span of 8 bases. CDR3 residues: CASSQDRVNEQYF. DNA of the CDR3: TGTGCCAGCAGCCAAGATCGGGTAAACGAGCAGTACTTC.

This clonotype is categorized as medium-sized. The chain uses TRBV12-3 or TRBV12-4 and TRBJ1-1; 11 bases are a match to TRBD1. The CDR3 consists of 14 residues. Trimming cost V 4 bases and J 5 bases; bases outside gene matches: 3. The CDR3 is CASSSDRGLTEAFF. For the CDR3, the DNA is TGTGCCAGCAGTTCGGACAGGGGGCTAACTGAAGCTTTCTTT.

This CDR3 is CASSPARVSPYNEQFF. For the CDR3, the DNA is TGTGCCAGCAGCCCTGCCCGGGTCAGCCCTTACAATGAGCAGTTCTTC. The rearrangement joins TRBV28 to TRBJ2-1; D unclear. V lost 6 bases and J lost 4, with 19 bases in between. This CDR3 comprises 16 residues. Germline V gene data show CDR1 as MDHEN and CDR2 as SYDVKM.

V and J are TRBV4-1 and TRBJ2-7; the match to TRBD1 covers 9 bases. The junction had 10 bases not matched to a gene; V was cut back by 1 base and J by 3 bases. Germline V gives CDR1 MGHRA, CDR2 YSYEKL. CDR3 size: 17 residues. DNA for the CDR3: TGCGCCAGCAGCCAAGCGAGCGGGACAGGGAGGTACTACGAGCAGTACTTC. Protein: CASSQASGTGRYYEQYF.

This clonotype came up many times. CDR3 in DNA: TGTGCCAGCAGTTACGAAGCGGGGTGGGAAGATGAGCAGTTCTTC. This sequence encodes CASSYEAGWEDEQFF. V is TRBV6-5 and J is TRBJ2-1, with 7 bases fitting TRBD2. V gave up 2 bases and J gave up 8 bases; unmatched junction bases: 9. This CDR3 comprises 15 residues. Germline loops: CDR1 MNHEY, CDR2 SVGAGI.

CDR3 coding DNA: TGTGCCAGCAGCACCCTCTTCCCGAGCGCGGGGAACACCGGGGAGCTGTTTTTT. Translating it yields CASSTLFPSAGNTGELFF. The chain carries TRBV11-2 and TRBJ2-2; a possible D gene is TRBD2 (5 bases). From germline, CDR1 is SGHAT and CDR2 FQNNGV. This CDR3 contains 18 residues. V lost 5 bases to trimming and J lost 1 base, with 20 bases between them.

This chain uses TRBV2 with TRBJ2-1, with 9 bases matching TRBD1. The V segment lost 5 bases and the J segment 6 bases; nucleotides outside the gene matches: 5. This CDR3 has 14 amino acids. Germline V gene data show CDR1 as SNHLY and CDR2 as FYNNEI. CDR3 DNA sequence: TGTGCCAGCAGTTGGACAGGGGCCGGCAATGAGCAGTTCTTC. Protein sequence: CASSWTGAGNEQFF.

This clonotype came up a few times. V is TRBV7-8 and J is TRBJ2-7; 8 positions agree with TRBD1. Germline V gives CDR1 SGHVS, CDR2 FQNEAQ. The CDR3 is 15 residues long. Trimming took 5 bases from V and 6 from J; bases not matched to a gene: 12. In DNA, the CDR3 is TGTGCCAGCAGCACTGGCAGGGGGCCGTCCGGCGAGCAGTACTTC. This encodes CASSTGRGPSGEQYF.

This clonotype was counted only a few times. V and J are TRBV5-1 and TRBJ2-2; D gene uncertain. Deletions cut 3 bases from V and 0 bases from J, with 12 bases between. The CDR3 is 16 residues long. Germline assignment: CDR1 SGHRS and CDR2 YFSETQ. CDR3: CASSSPQFANTGELFF. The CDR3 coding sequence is TGCGCCAGCAGCTCCCCGCAGTTCGCGAACACCGGGGAGCTGTTTTTT.

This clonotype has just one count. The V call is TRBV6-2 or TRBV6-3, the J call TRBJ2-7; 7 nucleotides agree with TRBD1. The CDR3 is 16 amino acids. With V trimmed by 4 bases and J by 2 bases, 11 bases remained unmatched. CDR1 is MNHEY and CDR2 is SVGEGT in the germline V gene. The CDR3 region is CASSFPTGLLPYEQYF. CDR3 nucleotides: TGTGCCAGCAGTTTCCCGACAGGGCTGCTACCCTACGAGCAGTACTTC.

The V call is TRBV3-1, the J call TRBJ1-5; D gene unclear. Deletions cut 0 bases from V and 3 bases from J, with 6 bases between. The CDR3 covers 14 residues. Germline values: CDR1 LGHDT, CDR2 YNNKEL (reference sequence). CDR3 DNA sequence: TGTGCCAGCAGCCAAGATCCCTCCAATCAGCCCCAGCATTTT. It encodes CASSQDPSNQPQHF.

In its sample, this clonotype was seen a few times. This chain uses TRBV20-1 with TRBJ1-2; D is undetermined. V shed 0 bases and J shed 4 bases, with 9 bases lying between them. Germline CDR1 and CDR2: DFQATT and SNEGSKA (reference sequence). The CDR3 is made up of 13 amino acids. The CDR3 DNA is TGCAGTGCTAGAGATCGCGCAGGCTATGGCTACACCTTC. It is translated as CSARDRAGYGYTF.

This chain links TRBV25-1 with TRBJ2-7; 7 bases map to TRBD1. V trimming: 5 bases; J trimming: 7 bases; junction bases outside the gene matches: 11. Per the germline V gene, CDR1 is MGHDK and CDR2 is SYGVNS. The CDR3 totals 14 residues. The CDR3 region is CASSRTGGLGEQYF. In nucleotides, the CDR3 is TGTGCCAGCAGTAGGACAGGAGGCCTGGGGGAGCAGTACTTC.

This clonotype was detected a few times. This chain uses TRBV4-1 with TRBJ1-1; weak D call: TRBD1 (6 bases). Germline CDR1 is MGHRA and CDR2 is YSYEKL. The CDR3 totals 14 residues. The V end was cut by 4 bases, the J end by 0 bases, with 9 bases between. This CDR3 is CASSRTAMNTEAFF. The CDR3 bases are TGCGCCAGCAGCCGGACAGCAATGAACACTGAAGCTTTCTTT.

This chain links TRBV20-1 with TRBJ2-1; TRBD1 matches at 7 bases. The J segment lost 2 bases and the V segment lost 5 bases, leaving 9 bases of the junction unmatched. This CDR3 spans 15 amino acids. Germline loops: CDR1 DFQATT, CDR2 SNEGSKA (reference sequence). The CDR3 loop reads CSAYLTGPTYNEQFF. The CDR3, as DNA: TGCAGTGCTTACTTGACAGGGCCGACCTACAATGAGCAGTTCTTC.

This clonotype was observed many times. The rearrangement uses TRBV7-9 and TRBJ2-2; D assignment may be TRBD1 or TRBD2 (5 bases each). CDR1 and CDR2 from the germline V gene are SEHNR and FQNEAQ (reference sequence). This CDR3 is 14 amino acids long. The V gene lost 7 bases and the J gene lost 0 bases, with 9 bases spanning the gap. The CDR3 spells CASTGGSNTGELFF. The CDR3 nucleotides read TGTGCCAGCACTGGGGGATCGAACACCGGGGAGCTGTTTTTT.

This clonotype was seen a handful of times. In DNA, the CDR3 is TGTGCCAGCAGCAAAGGGACCCTTTCTTACAATGAGCAGTTCTTC. It encodes CASSKGTLSYNEQFF. V is TRBV21-1 and J is TRBJ2-1. TRBV21-1 is described as a pseudogene. This CDR3 has 15 residues.

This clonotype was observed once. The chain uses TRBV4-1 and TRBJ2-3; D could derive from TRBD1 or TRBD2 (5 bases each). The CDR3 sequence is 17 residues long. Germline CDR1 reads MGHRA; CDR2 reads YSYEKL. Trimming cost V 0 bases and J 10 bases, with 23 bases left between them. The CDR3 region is CASSQDPGLAPDWAQYF. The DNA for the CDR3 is TGCGCCAGCAGCCAAGACCCGGGGCTAGCTCCCGATTGGGCGCAGTATTTT.

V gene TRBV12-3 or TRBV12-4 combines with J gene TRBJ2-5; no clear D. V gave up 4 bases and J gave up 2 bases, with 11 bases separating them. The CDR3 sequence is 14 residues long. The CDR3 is CASSWAARQETQYF. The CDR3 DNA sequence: TGTGCCAGCAGTTGGGCCGCGCGGCAAGAGACCCAGTACTTC.

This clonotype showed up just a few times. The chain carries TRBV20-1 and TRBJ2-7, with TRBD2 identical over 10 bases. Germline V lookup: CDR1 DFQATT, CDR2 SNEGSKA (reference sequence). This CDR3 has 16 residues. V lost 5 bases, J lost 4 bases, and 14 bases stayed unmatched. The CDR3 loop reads CSAAPPSGTSVYEQYF. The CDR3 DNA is TGCAGTGCTGCGCCACCCTCCGGGACTAGCGTGTACGAGCAGTACTTC.

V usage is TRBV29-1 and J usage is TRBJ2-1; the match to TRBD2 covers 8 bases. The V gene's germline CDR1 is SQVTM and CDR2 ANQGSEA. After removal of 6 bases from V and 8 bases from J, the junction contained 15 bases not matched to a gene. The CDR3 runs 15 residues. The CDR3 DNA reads TGCAGCGTCGGCTACCATCGGGGGGGCCTGCATGAGCAGTTCTTC. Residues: CSVGYHRGGLHEQFF.

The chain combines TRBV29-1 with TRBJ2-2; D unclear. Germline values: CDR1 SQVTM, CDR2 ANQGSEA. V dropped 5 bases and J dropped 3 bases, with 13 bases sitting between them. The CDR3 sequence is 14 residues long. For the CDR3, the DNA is TGCAGCGTTCCCCGGAAGGGCTACACCGGGGAGCTGTTTTTT. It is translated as CSVPRKGYTGELFF.